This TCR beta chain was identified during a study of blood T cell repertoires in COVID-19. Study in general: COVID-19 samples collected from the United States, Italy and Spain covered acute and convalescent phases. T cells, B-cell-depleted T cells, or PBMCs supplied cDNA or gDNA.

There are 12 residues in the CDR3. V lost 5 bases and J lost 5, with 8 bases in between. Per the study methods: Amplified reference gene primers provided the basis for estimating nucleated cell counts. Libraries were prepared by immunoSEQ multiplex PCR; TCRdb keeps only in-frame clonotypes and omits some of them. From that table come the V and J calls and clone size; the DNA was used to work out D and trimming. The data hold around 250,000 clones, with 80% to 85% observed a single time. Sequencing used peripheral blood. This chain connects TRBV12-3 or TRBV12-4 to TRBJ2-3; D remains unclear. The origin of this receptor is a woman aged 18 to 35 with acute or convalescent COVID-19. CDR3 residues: CASSPTGDTQYF. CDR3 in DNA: TGTGCCAGCAGTCCGACGGGAGATACGCAGTATTTT.